This T cell receptor beta chain was captured by sequencing in a study of CD8+CD57+ T cells in acquired aplastic anemia. Study-level background: Sorted CD4+ and CD8+ cells yielded roughly 3 ug of DNA on average. CD4+ cells from healthy donors averaged roughly 9.9 million reads.

Study outcomes and limitations: Overlap between patients and controls comprised twenty-nine CD8+ CDR3 sequences. Simpson's diversity of CD8+ cells was not significantly different in patients compared with controls.

The CDR3 extends over 14 amino acids. From germline, CDR1 is SGHNT and CDR2 YYREEE (reference sequence). A note on this clonotype: The antigen is not known.

The TCR beta profiling, which covered VDJ combination and CDR3 sequence, was carried out using genomic DNA as the template. One entry per CDR3 protein results from TCRdb running MiXCR on the reads. The profile shows over 150,000 distinct CDR3 sequences, roughly 45% of them singletons. Sequencing was performed on sorted CD4+, CD8+, or CD8+CD57+ T cells (not recorded which) from PBMCs. V usage is TRBV5-4 and J usage is TRBJ2-7; 12 bases fit TRBD1. The J call may be wrong; the DNA end is better matched by TRBJ2-1. This receptor was identified in a human donor in good health. The CDR3 sequence is CASSTGQGANEQFF. CDR3 bases: TGTGCCAGCAGCACGGGACAGGGGGCAAATGAGCAGTTCTTC.